Listed here are 11 T cell receptor beta chains from one sample, sequenced in a study of Ad26.COV2.S vaccination and SARS-CoV-2 variants (dated by TCRdb to about 2021). Receptor libraries were prepared by the immunoSEQ multiplex PCR assay. TCRdb limited this immuneACCESS table to in-frame rearrangements with V and J called. A share of clones is missing; checked studies link under half to unresolved V genes, and the rest is unexplained. The sample table lists roughly 380,000 clones, about 85% of them with a count of one. The top ten clonotypes cover approximately 3.5% of the sample. This sample's treatment or condition label indicates: some 20 received Ad26.COV2.S at low or high dose, single or two shots; about 5 received placebo; per-sample allocation not given. Repertoires of vaccine and placebo recipients were sequenced from samples taken on day 63 after the first injection. The source was peripheral blood, collected in a trial of Ad26.COV2.S vaccine versus placebo. The receptors derive from a person between 18 and 65 years old who received the Ad26.COV2.S COVID-19 vaccine or a placebo.

The chain uses TRBV6-5 and TRBJ2-3, with TRBD2 as a possible D gene (5 bases). The V and J ends lost 2 bases and 3 bases respectively, with 12 bases between them. Per germline, CDR1 MNHEY and CDR2 SVGAGI. The CDR3 is 15 amino acids. DNA of the CDR3: TGTGCCAGCAGTTACCGGCGGGTTGGTACAGATACGCAGTATTTT. This encodes CASSYRRVGTDTQYF.

The genes are TRBV5-4 and TRBJ2-1; TRBD2 is a possible D gene (6 bases). The CDR3 covers 17 residues. Trimming shortened V by 9 bases and J by 4 bases, and 26 bases separated the two germline ends. Germline lookup yields CDR1 SGHNT and CDR2 YYREEE (reference sequence). The CDR3: CATLSRPGGTIYNEQFF. CDR3 sequence (DNA): TGTGCCACCCTTTCCCGCCCTGGCGGGACCATTTACAATGAGCAGTTCTTC.

This clone has only one observation. The chain combines TRBV7-2 with TRBJ2-1, with TRBD2 identical over 15 bases. With V trimmed by 4 bases and J by 7 bases, 5 bases remained unmatched. The CDR3 consists of 16 residues. Germline V CDR1 and CDR2: SGHTA, FQGNSA. The CDR3 is CASSSHGLAGGNEQFF. The CDR3 DNA is TGTGCCAGCAGCTCCCACGGACTAGCGGGAGGGAATGAGCAGTTCTTC.

The CDR3 spells CATSADGYGYTF. The CDR3 nucleotides are TGTGCCACCTCGGCGGATGGCTATGGCTACACCTTC. The chain combines TRBV24-1 with TRBJ1-2; D not resolved. CDR1 and CDR2 (germline): KGHDR, SFDVKD. The CDR3 spans 12 residues. V was shortened by 9 bases and J by 4 bases, with 11 bases between the two germline ends.

V and J are TRBV7-9 and TRBJ2-1; 12 positions match TRBD2. Per germline, CDR1 SEHNR and CDR2 FQNEAQ (reference sequence). With 3 bases clipped from V and 3 bases from J, the junction kept 9 bases outside the gene matches. This CDR3 comprises 18 residues. Written as DNA, the CDR3 is TGTGCCAGCAGCTTCCACCGGACTAGCGGGGTAGGCTACAATGAGCAGTTCTTC. Protein: CASSFHRTSGVGYNEQFF.

V usage is TRBV7-2 and J usage is TRBJ1-2, with D tentatively TRBD1 (5 bases). Looked up from germline, CDR1 is SGHTA and CDR2 is FQGNSA. The V gene lost 5 bases and the J gene lost 2 bases, with 9 bases spanning the gap. CDR3 length: 13 amino acids. CDR3 region: CASSEDSNYGYTF. CDR3 in DNA: TGTGCCAGCAGCGAAGACAGCAACTATGGCTACACCTTC.

In its sample, this clone was seen a few times. V usage is TRBV9 and J usage is TRBJ1-1; 7 bases line up with TRBD1. Germline CDR1 SGDLS, CDR2 YYNGEE. Germline trimming cut 0 bases from V and 3 bases from J; bases unmatched to any gene: 17. The CDR3 spans 19 residues. The CDR3 nucleotides read TGTGCCAGCAGCGTAGGGACACTCCCAAAGGGGGCCTCTTACACTGAAGCTTTCTTT. Translated, it gives CASSVGTLPKGASYTEAFF.

The V call is TRBV5-5, the J call TRBJ1-5; D might be TRBD1 (5 bases). Trimming removed 1 base from V and 7 bases from J, with 24 bases in between. The CDR3 extends over 18 amino acids. Per germline, CDR1 SGHKS and CDR2 YYEKEE (reference sequence). In nucleotides, the CDR3 is TGTGCCAGCAGCTTGTTACCTTCCCTTACAGGTGTAAAACAGCCCCAGCATTTT. Translated, it gives CASSLLPSLTGVKQPQHF.

The rearrangement uses TRBV30 and TRBJ2-7; D gene ambiguous. This CDR3 has 12 residues. The germline V gene has CDR1 GTSNPN and CDR2 SVGIG (reference sequence). Trimming took 4 bases from V and 0 from J, leaving 7 bases between them. The CDR3 protein is CAWTPFSYEQYF. The CDR3 bases are TGTGCCTGGACCCCTTTCTCCTACGAGCAGTACTTC.

This clone was seen only once. The gene calls are TRBV5-1 and TRBJ2-1, with D uncertain. CDR3 length: 17 residues. Germline CDR1 is SGHRS and CDR2 is YFSETQ. The ends were cut back, 1 base at V and 0 bases at J, with 14 bases in the middle. In DNA, the CDR3 is TGCGCCAGCAGCTTGTCCCCTCGCGTAAGCTCCTACAATGAGCAGTTCTTC. It codes for CASSLSPRVSSYNEQFF.

This chain uses TRBV19 with TRBJ2-1; the match to TRBD2 covers 9 bases. Germline V lookup: CDR1 LNHDA, CDR2 SQIVND (reference sequence). The trim removed 9 bases at V and 9 bases at J, leaving 12 bases unmatched. CDR3 length equals 14 residues. This CDR3 is CASRFSGGLGEQFF. CDR3 DNA sequence: TGTGCCAGCCGATTTAGCGGGGGCTTGGGTGAGCAGTTCTTC.